Sequencing of this T cell receptor (beta chain) was carried out in a study of early T cells in non-severe SARS-CoV-2 infection (dated by TCRdb to about 2021). General notes on the study: TCR sequencing used bulk RNA from unsorted whole blood, so alpha and beta chains could not be paired. Findings and caveats that apply to the study as a whole: VDJdb matching was skewed toward anti-spike CD8 responses and likely underestimated virus-specific expansions by missing private and CD4 specificities.

The CDR3 numbers 13 residues from cysteine through phenylalanine. This entry keeps only the CDR3 DNA: 39 bases, framed from base 1. Looking up the germline V gene yields CDR1 MNHEY and CDR2 SVGEGT. V is pared back by 2 bases and J by 10 bases, with 12 bases lying between the germline termini. Library preparation was by 5' RACE. Instrument used: NextSeq 500. In the TCR library protocol, unique molecular identifiers were attached to individual cDNA molecules to correct for PCR bias and sequencing error. Both TCR alpha and beta chains were sequenced, and tight co-correlation was observed between alpha and beta sequence abundances in each sample. Per the authors' processing: Decombinator V4 was used to annotate TCR sequences for V gene, J gene and CDR3. TCRs were defined as expanded if a significant change between any two time points was detected under a Poisson model with p below 0.0001. TCR abundances were normalised to the total number of TCRs sequenced per sample and were expressed as counts per million. MAIT TCRs were defined by TRAV1-2 paired with TRAJ12, TRAJ20 or TRAJ33, and iNKT TCRs by TRAV10 paired with TRAJ18. VDJdb, accessed 1 November 2021, was searched for CMV, EBV and SARS-CoV-2 annotated TCRs, excluding TCRs annotated for multiple antigens. The raw public data were reprocessed by TCRdb itself: fastp quality trimming at Q25, MiXCR clonotype calling, in-frame beta chains only. Every entry covers one CDR3 protein and lists the most common genes and DNA from its rows. V and J calls and clone size were set by TCRdb, not the authors. This sample has 70,000 to 80,000 distinct CDR3 sequences in its table, and around 12% of those were observed once. Of the sample, roughly 2.5% is held by the ten largest clones.

A case-control design nested within a healthcare worker cohort in London, UK, was used, with weekly nasopharyngeal swab PCR tests and blood sampling performed. Healthcare workers were recruited during the week of the UK lockdown, between 23 and 31 March 2020, and followed weekly for up to about 15 weeks. A word on this clonotype: Which antigen it targets is not known. No clone much larger than this one lies a single base away; base qualities are absent.

This sample comprised whole blood, obtained at baseline. The chain links TRBV6-2 or TRBV6-3 with TRBJ2-1; the D gene is perhaps TRBD1, on 5 matching bases. The clonotype comes from an adult who was a healthcare worker with PCR-confirmed SARS-CoV-2 infection or an uninfected control (not recorded which). The DNA reads TGTGCCAGCAGTTACACCAGGGCCGGGGAGCAGTTCTTC. This encodes CASSYTRAGEQFF.